A selection of T cell receptor beta chains follows, all from one sample in a study of blood T cell repertoires in COVID-19. TCRdb's table, derived via immunoSEQ multiplex PCR, lists solely in-frame clones and lacks some. The data show about 76,000 clones, more than 75% seen once. Sequenced: peripheral blood. These receptors were collected from a woman older than 75 with active or convalescent COVID-19. Both conserved end residues are part of each CDR3. Fields, in order: J gene, D gene, V gene, CDR3 protein. A D gene is named only where the DNA matches it firmly.

TRBJ1-3	TRBD1	TRBV3-1/TRBV3-2	CASSQTNRTDRETGNTIYF
TRBJ1-3	NA	TRBV28	CASSQQGSGNTIYF
TRBJ2-7	NA	TRBV6-6	CASRPTGNLGEQYF
TRBJ1-1	NA	TRBV3-1/TRBV3-2	CASSRVRTEAFF
TRBJ1-3	NA	TRBV4-1	CASSQPPAGAGNTIYF
TRBJ2-7	TRBD2	TRBV5-1	CASSLGGSEQYF
TRBJ2-2	TRBD1	TRBV6-2/TRBV6-3	CASSTGTGESGELFF
TRBJ1-2	NA	TRBV12-3/TRBV12-4	CASSPQVGYTF
TRBJ1-4	NA	TRBV4-3	CASSQEGATNEKLFF
TRBJ1-5	NA	TRBV28	CASRNGGQPQHF
TRBJ1-2	NA	TRBV4-3	CASSQDTTSNYGYTF
TRBJ1-1	NA	TRBV2	CASEREGVTEAFF
TRBJ2-1	TRBD1	TRBV7-8	CASSAPQGSAGNEQFF
TRBJ2-3	TRBD2	TRBV28	CASSLWGGARTDTQYF
TRBJ2-1	NA	TRBV10-3	CAIGEQGNEQFF
TRBJ1-2	NA	TRBV25-1	CASSEGRVWGYTF
TRBJ2-5	TRBD1	TRBV7-2	CASSLEARGQQETQYF
TRBJ2-3	TRBD2	TRBV7-7	CASSLAGGRGDTQYF
TRBJ2-5	TRBD1	TRBV11-2	CASSSRGFQETQYF
TRBJ2-3	TRBD2	TRBV9	CASSPSGGPGWTQYF
TRBJ1-2	NA	TRBV12-3/TRBV12-4	CASSWATNYGYTF
TRBJ2-5	NA	TRBV27	CASSSPGETQYF
TRBJ2-7	TRBD1	TRBV6-5	CASSYLEGQGAVEQYF
TRBJ1-2	NA	TRBV10-3	CAISERQDTYGYTF
TRBJ2-1	NA	TRBV4-3	CASSHTSNEQFF
TRBJ2-1	NA	TRBV11-2	CASSLRGGAGSEQFF
TRBJ2-7	TRBD2	TRBV11-2	CASSPSAGGSFYEQYF
TRBJ1-2	TRBD1	TRBV7-2	CASSLAQGAIGYGYTF
TRBJ1-2	NA	TRBV6-5	CASSPHSGNGYTF
TRBJ2-3	TRBD1	TRBV9	CASSSPRGLGLVSTDTQYF
TRBJ2-1	NA	TRBV21-1	CASSMSGATTNEQFF
TRBJ2-3	TRBD1	TRBV28	CASSLFATGTGDTQYF
TRBJ1-5	NA	TRBV19	CASSIGGYANQPQHF
TRBJ2-7	TRBD1	TRBV5-1	CASSTWDREYEQYF
TRBJ1-2	NA	TRBV6-5	CASTQGSYGYTF
TRBJ1-5	NA	TRBV24-1	CATSGITGNQPQHF
NA	TRBD1	TRBV30	CAFRRDRGLGNTIYF
TRBJ1-2	TRBD1	TRBV5-4	CASSLGQIYGYTF
TRBJ2-7	NA	TRBV24-1	CATTRDSNSYEQYF
TRBJ1-3	NA	TRBV6-5	CASSYSIQRGNTIYF
TRBJ2-7	TRBD2	TRBV7-2	CASSFRAGAYEQYF
TRBJ2-1	TRBD2	TRBV28	CASIQMGLAGDNEQFF
TRBJ1-2	TRBD1	TRBV28	CAIRGGQGVYGYTF
TRBJ1-2	TRBD1	TRBV6-1	CASSDPGQGIINYGYTF
TRBJ1-1	TRBD1	TRBV7-9	CASRQVPGQGDQEAFF
TRBJ1-1	NA	TRBV30	CAWQGFETEAFF
TRBJ2-6	NA	TRBV9	CASSVVAQVFGANVLTF
TRBJ2-3	NA	TRBV6-1	CASSEVQLVSTDTQYF
TRBJ1-2	NA	TRBV3-1/TRBV3-2	CASTHTWGDTYGYTF
TRBJ2-5	NA	TRBV29-1	CSVLGGETQYF
TRBJ1-1	NA	TRBV6-2/TRBV6-3	CASNPVGTGGRTEAFF
TRBJ2-7	NA	TRBV21-1	CASSKVDPRGPPYEQYF
TRBJ1-6	NA	TRBV6-5	CASSGQTNSPLHF
TRBJ2-3	TRBD2	TRBV4-3	CASSQVGGAADTQYF
TRBJ2-5	TRBD1	TRBV7-6	CASSFRDSRKTQYF
TRBJ1-4	NA	TRBV30	CAWNRGATNEKLFF
TRBJ1-2	NA	TRBV7-9	CASSPKSGLSGHYGYTF
TRBJ2-1	TRBD2	TRBV5-4	CARGEAGSKQFF
TRBJ2-3	TRBD2	TRBV4-1	CASSLKILAGGRDTQYF
TRBJ2-5	NA	TRBV18	CASSPGRYQETQYF